This T cell receptor beta chain was captured by sequencing in a study of preoperative IRX-2 immunotherapy in early breast cancer. Described treatment: preoperative locoregional IRX-2 cytokine immunotherapy. Samples came from a phase Ib trial of preoperative locoregional IRX-2 cytokine immunotherapy. This clone came up once. Germline values: CDR1 MDHEN, CDR2 SYDVKM. V lost 6 bases, J lost 9 bases, and 16 bases lay in between. The CDR3 is 13 amino acids. This table comes from immunoSEQ multiplex PCR, and its TCRdb copy is limited to in-frame clones, with some not included. The table shows 30,000 or so clones, with almost 90% occurring only once.

This receptor was taken from a human donor with breast cancer. The J gene is TRBJ2-3, the V gene TRBV28; D remains unclear. Sample acquisition took place from a patient treated with IRX-2 immunotherapy. In DNA form, the CDR3 reads TGTGCCAGCAGGTCCCCCTGGGGAAGGACGCAGTATTTT. It yields the protein CASRSPWGRTQYF.